One T cell receptor (beta chain) is described in this entry. The antigen is unknown. The PCR made use of 60 Vbeta and 13 Jbeta primers. Some clones are missing from TCRdb's copy, which holds only in-frame ones; the method was immunoSEQ multiplex PCR. The table records about 270,000 clones, around two thirds of them present only once. The data stem from a study of cytomegalovirus exposure and HLA in healthy donors. Study results and caveats: Later analysis associated a missense DCLRE1C variant with TCR beta V- and J-gene trimming. Reports state that TCR beta sequences accurately predicted most subjects' HLA-A and HLA-B alleles.

V was pared by 6 bases and J by 8 bases, with 14 bases between. CDR1 SGHAT and CDR2 FQNNGV come from the germline V gene. The CDR3 spans 12 residues. The sample taken for sequencing was PBMCs. This clonotype originated in a female donor in good health and CMV-seronegative. This chain joins TRBV11-2 and TRBJ2-7; D possibly corresponds to TRBD1 (5 bases). In DNA, the CDR3 is TGTGCCAGCAGAGGGGTTGGCGATCAGCAGTACTTC. Protein: CASRGVGDQQYF. The entire variable domain, with the rest obtained from reference TRBV11-2 and TRBJ2-7, is as follows: EAGVAQSPRYKIIEKRQSVAFWCNPISGHATLYWYQQILGQGPKLLIQFQNNGVVDDSQLPKDRFSAERLKGVDSTLKIQPAKLEDSAVYLCASRGVGDQQYFGPGTRLTVT.